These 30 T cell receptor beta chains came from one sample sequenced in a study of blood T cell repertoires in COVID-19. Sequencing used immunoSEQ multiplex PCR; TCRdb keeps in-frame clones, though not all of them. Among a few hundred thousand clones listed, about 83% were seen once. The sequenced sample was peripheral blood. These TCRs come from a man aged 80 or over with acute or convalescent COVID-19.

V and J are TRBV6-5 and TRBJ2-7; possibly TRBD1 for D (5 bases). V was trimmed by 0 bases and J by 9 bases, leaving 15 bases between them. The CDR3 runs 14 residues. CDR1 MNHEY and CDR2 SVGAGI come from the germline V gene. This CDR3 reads CASSYSTAGYAQYF. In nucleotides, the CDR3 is TGTGCCAGCAGTTACTCGACGGCAGGGTATGCGCAGTACTTC.

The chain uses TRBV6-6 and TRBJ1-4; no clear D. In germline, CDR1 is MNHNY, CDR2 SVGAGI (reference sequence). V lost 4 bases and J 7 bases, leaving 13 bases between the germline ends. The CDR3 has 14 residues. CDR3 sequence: CASSSHTLAEKLFF. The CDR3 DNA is TGTGCCAGCAGTTCCCACACGTTGGCTGAAAAACTGTTTTTT.

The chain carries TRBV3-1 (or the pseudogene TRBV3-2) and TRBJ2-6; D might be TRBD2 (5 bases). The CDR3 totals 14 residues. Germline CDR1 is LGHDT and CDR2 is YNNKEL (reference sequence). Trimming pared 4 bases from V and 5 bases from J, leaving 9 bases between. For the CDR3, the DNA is TGTGCCAGCAGCCTTGCGGGCTGGGCCAACGTCCTGACTTTC. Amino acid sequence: CASSLAGWANVLTF.

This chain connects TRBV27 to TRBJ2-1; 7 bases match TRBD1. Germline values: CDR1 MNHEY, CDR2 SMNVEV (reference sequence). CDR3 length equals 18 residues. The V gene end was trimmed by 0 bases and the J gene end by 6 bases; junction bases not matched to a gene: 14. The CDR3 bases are TGTGCCAGCAGTTTATCCTACCCACGGGACAGCCCCCTCAATGAGCAGTTCTTC. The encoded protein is CASSLSYPRDSPLNEQFF.

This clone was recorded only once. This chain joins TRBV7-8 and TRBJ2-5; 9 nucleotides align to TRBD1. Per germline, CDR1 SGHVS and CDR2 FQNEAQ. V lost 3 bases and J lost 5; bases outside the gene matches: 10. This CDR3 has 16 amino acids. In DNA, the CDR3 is TGTGCCAGCAGCTTCCCTCGGACAGGGGCAAGGGAGACCCAGTACTTC. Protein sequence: CASSFPRTGARETQYF. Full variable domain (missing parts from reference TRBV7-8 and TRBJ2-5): GAGVSQSPRYKVAKRGQDVALRCDPISGHVSLFWYQQALGQGPEFLTYFQNEAQLDKSGLPSDRFFAERPEGSVSTLKIQRTQQEDSAVYLCASSFPRTGARETQYFGPGTRLLVL.

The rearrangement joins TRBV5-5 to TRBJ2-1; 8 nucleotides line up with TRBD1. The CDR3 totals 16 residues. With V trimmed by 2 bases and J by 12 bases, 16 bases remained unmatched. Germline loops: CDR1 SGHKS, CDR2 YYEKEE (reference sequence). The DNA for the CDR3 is TGTGCCAGCAGCTTCGGGGCAGGACAGGGCCATATCCCGCAGTTCTTC. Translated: CASSFGAGQGHIPQFF.

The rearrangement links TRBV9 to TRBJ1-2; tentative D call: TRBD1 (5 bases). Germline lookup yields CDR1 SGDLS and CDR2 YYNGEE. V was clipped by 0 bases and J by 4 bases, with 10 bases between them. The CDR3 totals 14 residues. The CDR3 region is CASSVEQGGYGYTF. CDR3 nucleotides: TGTGCCAGCAGCGTAGAGCAGGGAGGCTATGGCTACACCTTC.

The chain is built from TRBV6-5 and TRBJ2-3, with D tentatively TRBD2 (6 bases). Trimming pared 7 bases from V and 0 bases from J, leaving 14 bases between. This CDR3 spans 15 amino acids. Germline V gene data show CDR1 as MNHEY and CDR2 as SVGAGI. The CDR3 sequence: CASTGVGASTDTQYF. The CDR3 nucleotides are TGTGCCAGCACGGGGGTGGGTGCTAGCACAGATACGCAGTATTTT.

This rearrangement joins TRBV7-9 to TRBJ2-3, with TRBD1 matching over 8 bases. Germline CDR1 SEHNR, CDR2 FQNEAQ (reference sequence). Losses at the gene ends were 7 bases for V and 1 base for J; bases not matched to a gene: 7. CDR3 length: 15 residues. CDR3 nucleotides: TGTGCCAGCAAGATCGGGGGACAGGGCACAGATACGCAGTATTTT. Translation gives CASKIGGQGTDTQYF. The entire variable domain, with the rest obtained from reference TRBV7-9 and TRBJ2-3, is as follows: DTGVSQNPRHKITKRGQNVTFRCDPISEHNRLYWYRQTLGQGPEFLTYFQNEAQLEKSRLLSDRFSAERPKGSFSTLEIQRTEQGDSAMYLCASKIGGQGTDTQYFGPGTRLTVL.

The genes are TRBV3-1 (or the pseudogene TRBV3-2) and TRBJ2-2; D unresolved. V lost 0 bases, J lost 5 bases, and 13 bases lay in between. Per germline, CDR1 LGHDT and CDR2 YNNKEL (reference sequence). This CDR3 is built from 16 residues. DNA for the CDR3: TGTGCCAGCAGCCAAGATACGTCACCCGGTACCGGGGAGCTGTTTTTT. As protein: CASSQDTSPGTGELFF.

CDR3: CASSPGQDYYGYTF. In nucleotides, the CDR3 is TGTGCCAGCAGCCCGGGACAGGACTACTATGGCTACACCTTC. The chain couples TRBV7-8 to TRBJ1-2, with 8 positions matching TRBD1. Germline trimming cut 5 bases from V and 3 bases from J; bases unmatched to any gene: 5. The CDR3 is made up of 14 amino acids. Germline V gene data show CDR1 as SGHVS and CDR2 as FQNEAQ.

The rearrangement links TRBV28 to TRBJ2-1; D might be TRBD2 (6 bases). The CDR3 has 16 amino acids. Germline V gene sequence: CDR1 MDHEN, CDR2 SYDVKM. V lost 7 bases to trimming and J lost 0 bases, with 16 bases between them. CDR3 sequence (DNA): TGTGCCAGCAATCGAATGGACGGGAGCTCCTACAATGAGCAGTTCTTC. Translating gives CASNRMDGSSYNEQFF.

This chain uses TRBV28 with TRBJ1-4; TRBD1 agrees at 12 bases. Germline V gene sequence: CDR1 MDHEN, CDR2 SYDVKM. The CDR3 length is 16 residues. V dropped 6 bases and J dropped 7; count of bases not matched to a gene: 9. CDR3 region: CASSQGQGANSEKLFF. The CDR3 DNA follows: TGTGCCAGCAGCCAGGGACAGGGGGCTAATAGTGAAAAACTGTTTTTT.

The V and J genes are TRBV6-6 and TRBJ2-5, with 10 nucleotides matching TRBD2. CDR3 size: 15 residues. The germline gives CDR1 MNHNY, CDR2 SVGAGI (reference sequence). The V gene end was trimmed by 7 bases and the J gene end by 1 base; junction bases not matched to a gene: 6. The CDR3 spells CASTRTSGLQETQYF. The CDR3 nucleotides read TGTGCCAGCACCCGGACTAGCGGACTCCAAGAGACCCAGTACTTC.

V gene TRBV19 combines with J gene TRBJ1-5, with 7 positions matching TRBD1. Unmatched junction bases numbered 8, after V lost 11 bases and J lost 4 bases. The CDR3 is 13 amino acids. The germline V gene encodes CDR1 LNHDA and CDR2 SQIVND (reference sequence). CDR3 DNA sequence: TGTGCCGGATCCAACAGGGGAAATCAGCCCCAGCATTTT. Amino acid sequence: CAGSNRGNQPQHF.

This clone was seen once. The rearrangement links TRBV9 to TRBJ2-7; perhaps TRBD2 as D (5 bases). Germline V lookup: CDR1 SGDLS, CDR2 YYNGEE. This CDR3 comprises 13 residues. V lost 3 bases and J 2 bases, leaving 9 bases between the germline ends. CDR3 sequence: CASSGNGAYEQYF. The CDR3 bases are TGTGCCAGCAGCGGCAACGGGGCCTACGAGCAGTACTTC.

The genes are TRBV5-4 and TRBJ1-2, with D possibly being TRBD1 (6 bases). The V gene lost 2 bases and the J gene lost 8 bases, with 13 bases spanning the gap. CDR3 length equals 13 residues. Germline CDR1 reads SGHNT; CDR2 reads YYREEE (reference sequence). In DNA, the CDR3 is TGTGCCAGCAGCTTAGACAGGCCCGAGGGCTACACCTTC. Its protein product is CASSLDRPEGYTF.

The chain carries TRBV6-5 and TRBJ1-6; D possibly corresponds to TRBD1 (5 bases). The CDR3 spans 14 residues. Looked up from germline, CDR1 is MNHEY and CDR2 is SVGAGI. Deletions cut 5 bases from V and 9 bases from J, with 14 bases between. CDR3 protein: CASSPTPGGSPLHF. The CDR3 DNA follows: TGTGCCAGCAGTCCTACTCCCGGGGGTTCACCCCTCCACTTT.

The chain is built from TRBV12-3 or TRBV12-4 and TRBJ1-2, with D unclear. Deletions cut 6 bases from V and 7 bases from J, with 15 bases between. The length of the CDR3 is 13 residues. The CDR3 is CASSSTRSGGYTF. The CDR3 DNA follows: TGTGCCAGCAGCTCTACAAGATCAGGTGGCTACACCTTC.

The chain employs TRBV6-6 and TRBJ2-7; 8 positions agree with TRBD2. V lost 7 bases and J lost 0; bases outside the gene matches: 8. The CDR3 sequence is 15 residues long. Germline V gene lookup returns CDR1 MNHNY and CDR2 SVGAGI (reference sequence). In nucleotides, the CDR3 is TGTGCCAGCACCCCAGCGGGAGTCTTCTCCTACGAGCAGTACTTC. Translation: CASTPAGVFSYEQYF.

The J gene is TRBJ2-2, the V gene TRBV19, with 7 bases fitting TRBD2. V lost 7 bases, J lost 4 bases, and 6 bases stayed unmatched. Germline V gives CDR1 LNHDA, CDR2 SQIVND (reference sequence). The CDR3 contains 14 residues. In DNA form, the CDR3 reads TGTGCCAGTACCCTGGGGAGGGGCACCGGGGAGCTGTTTTTT. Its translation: CASTLGRGTGELFF.

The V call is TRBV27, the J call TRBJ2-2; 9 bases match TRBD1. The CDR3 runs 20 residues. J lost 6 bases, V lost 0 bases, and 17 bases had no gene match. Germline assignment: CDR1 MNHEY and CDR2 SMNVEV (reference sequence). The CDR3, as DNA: TGTGCCAGCAGTTTATCCTCTTATCTCACAGGGGGCAACAGCGCCGGGGAGCTGTTTTTT. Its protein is CASSLSSYLTGGNSAGELFF.

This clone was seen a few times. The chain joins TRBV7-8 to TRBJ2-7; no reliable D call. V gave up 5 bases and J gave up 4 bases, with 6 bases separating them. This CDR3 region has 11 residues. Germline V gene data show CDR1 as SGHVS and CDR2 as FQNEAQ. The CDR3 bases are TGTGCCAGCAGCCCCCTGTACGAGCAGTACTTC. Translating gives CASSPLYEQYF.

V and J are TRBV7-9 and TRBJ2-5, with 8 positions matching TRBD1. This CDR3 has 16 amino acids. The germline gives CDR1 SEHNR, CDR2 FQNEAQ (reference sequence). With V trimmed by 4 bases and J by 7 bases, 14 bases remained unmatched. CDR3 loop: CASSSPGQASYGTQYF. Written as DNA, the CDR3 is TGTGCCAGCAGCTCTCCGGGACAGGCCTCCTATGGGACCCAGTACTTC.

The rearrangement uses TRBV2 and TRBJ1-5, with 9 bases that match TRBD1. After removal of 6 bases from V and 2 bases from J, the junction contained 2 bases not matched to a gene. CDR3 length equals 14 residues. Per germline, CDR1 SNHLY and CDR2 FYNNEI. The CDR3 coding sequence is TGTGCCAGCAGCAGACAGGGGGGCAATCAGCCCCAGCATTTT. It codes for CASSRQGGNQPQHF.

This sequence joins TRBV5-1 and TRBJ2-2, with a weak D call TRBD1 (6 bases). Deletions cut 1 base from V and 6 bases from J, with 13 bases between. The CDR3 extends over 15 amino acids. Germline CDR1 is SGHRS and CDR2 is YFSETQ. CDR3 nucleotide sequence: TGCGCCAGCAGCTTGTACAGGGTAGGAGCCGGGGAGCTGTTTTTT. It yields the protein CASSLYRVGAGELFF.

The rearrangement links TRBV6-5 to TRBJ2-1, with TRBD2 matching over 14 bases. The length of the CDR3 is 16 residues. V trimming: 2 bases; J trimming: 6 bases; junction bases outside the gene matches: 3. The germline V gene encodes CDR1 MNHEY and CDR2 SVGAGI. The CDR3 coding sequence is TGTGCCAGCAGTTACACCGGACTAGCGGGAGGCAATGAGCAGTTCTTC. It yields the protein CASSYTGLAGGNEQFF.

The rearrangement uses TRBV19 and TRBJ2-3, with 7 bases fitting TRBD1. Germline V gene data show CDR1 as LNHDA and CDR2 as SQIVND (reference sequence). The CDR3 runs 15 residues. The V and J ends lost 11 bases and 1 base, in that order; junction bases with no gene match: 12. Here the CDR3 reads CASARTGDGTDTQYF. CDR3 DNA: TGTGCCTCAGCCAGGACAGGCGATGGCACAGATACGCAGTATTTT.

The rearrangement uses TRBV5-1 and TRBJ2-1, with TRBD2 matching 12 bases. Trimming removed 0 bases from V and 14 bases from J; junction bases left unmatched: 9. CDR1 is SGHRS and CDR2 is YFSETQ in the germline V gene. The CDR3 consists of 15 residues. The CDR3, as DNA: TGCGCCAGCAGCTTGGGACTAGCGGGAGTGGGGGACAAGTTCTTC. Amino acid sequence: CASSLGLAGVGDKFF.

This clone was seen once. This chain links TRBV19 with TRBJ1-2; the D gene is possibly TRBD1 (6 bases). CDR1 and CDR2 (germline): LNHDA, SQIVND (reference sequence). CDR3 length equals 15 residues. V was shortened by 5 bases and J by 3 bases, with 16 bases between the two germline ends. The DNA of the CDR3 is TGTGCCAGTAGTGCCAGGAACAGGGCGTACTATGGCTACACCTTC. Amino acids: CASSARNRAYYGYTF.